What follows are 27 T cell receptor beta chains derived from one specimen sequenced in a study of blood T cells in healthy people across ages. Together with a sample-barcoded 5' primer, a J-beta primer mix was included in a second PCR lasting roughly 6 to 12 cycles. Each CDR3 protein gets one entry after TCRdb re-called the 5' RACE reads with MiXCR. The data hold 750,000 to 1,000,000 distinct CDR3 sequences, with 25% to 30% observed a single time. The same data also contributed to another study, on T cells of mothers and their children.

Sequencing was done on a sample of blood. The receptors come from a middle-aged woman in good health.

The table lists this clonotype with a few counts. This rearrangement joins TRBV24-1 to TRBJ2-1, with 10 positions matching TRBD1. V shed 5 bases, J shed 7 bases, and the junction held 13 bases outside the gene matches. The germline CDR1 and CDR2 sequences are KGHDR and SFDVKD. This CDR3 is 17 amino acids long. The CDR3: CATSGGRDRGLQNEQFF. As DNA, the CDR3 is TGTGCCACCAGTGGAGGCCGGGACAGGGGACTCCAAAATGAGCAGTTCTTC.

In regard to this clonotype: This may be a read error, as it is one base from a much larger clone. This chain links TRBV29-1 with TRBJ1-2; 10 nucleotides agree with TRBD1. J gave up 13 bases and V 7 bases, and 12 bases lay outside the gene matches. The germline V gene has CDR1 SQVTM and CDR2 ANQGSEA. This CDR3 region has 12 residues. The CDR3 region has the DNA TGCAGCGCGATGCGGGGACAGGGGTTCAGCACCTTC. As protein: CSAMRGQGFSTF.

This clonotype was counted only a few times. The rearrangement joins TRBV15 to TRBJ2-4; 7 nucleotides agree with TRBD1. After removal of 2 bases from V and 0 bases from J, the junction contained 7 bases not matched to a gene. Germline-derived CDR1 and CDR2 are LNHNV and YYDKDF (reference sequence). There are 17 residues in the CDR3. CDR3 sequence reads: CATSRPSGTAAKNIQYF. CDR3 nucleotide sequence: TGTGCCACCAGCAGACCCTCCGGGACAGCAGCCAAAAACATTCAGTACTTC.

This chain joins TRBV10-3 and TRBJ2-7; 9 bases map to TRBD1. V shed 4 bases and J 3 bases; nucleotides not matched to a gene: 13. The CDR3 runs 17 residues. In germline, CDR1 is ENHRY, CDR2 SYGVKD. The CDR3 sequence: CAISGGGDREKCYEQYF. As DNA, the CDR3 is TGTGCCATCAGTGGCGGCGGGGACAGGGAAAAGTGCTACGAGCAGTACTTC.

As concerns this clonotype: This may be a read error: a much more frequent sequence differs by one nucleotide. CDR3 sequence (DNA): TGCAGTGCTAGAGTAGGGGGGGCCAGTGAGCAGGTCTTC. Protein sequence: CSARVGGASEQVF. The V call is TRBV20-1, the J call TRBJ2-1; TRBD2 is a possible D gene (7 bases). The CDR3 contains 13 residues. Germline CDR1 DFQATT, CDR2 SNEGSKA (reference sequence).

This clonotype has more than one count but fewer than ten. The chain uses TRBV11-2 and TRBJ2-6; unclear D gene. Looked up from germline, CDR1 is SGHAT and CDR2 is FQNNGV. The V and J ends lost 5 bases and 0 bases respectively, with 11 bases between them. The CDR3 length is 16 residues. CDR3 coding DNA: TGTGCCAGCAGCCACGAGACCCGCTCTGGGGCCAACGTCCTGACTTTC. Protein: CASSHETRSGANVLTF. Complete variable domain (other parts from reference TRBV11-2 and TRBJ2-6): EAGVAQSPRYKIIEKRQSVAFWCNPISGHATLYWYQQILGQGPKLLIQFQNNGVVDDSQLPKDRFSAERLKGVDSTLKIQPAKLEDSAVYLCASSHETRSGANVLTFGAGSRLTVL.

At least ten counts were recorded for this clonotype. This chain uses TRBV6-1 with TRBJ2-7, with 8 nucleotides matching TRBD1. CDR1 and CDR2 (germline): MNHNS, SASEGT. V was clipped by 2 bases and J by 6 bases; unmatched bases: 12. This CDR3 has 16 amino acids. In DNA form, the CDR3 reads TGTGCCAGCAGTGAAAGGAGCCTTCAGGGGGCTGGCGAGCAGTACTTC. The encoded protein is CASSERSLQGAGEQYF.

Only a few counts were recorded for this clonotype. A read error may account for a junction end that differs from germline. V and J are TRBV7-9 and TRBJ2-1; D is possibly TRBD1 (6 bases). Germline loops: CDR1 SEHNR, CDR2 FQNEAQ (reference sequence). The CDR3 sequence is 15 residues long. Here the CDR3 reads CTSSLVLDSYNEQFF. DNA for the CDR3: TGTACCAGCAGCTTAGTTTTGGACAGCTACAATGAGCAGTTCTTC.

The rearrangement links TRBV2 to TRBJ2-7; TRBD2 is a possible D gene (5 bases). Per germline, CDR1 SNHLY and CDR2 FYNNEI. Trimming removed 7 bases from V and 0 bases from J, with 16 bases in between. This CDR3 spans 15 amino acids. CDR3: CASKGGSGASYEQYF. CDR3 sequence (DNA): TGTGCCAGCAAAGGTGGAAGCGGTGCCTCCTACGAGCAGTACTTC.

The CDR3 DNA is TGCGCCAGCAGCTTGGAGTCAGGGCAAAATCAGCCCCAGCATTTT. Translated: CASSLESGQNQPQHF. V usage is TRBV5-1 and J usage is TRBJ1-5, with a possible D match to TRBD1 (5 bases). Germline CDR1 SGHRS, CDR2 YFSETQ. With 0 bases removed from V and 4 bases from J, the gap between germline ends came to 11 bases. The CDR3 has 15 residues.

The V gene is TRBV2, the J gene TRBJ2-7, with D unresolved. The length of the CDR3 is 14 residues. With 4 bases removed from V and 0 bases from J, the gap between germline ends came to 10 bases. Germline assignment: CDR1 SNHLY and CDR2 FYNNEI. In nucleotides, the CDR3 is TGTGCCAGCAGTGCCGCCATAACCTCCTACGAGCAGTACTTC. This encodes CASSAAITSYEQYF.

The chain links TRBV7-8 to TRBJ1-1; D is perhaps TRBD1 (5 bases). This CDR3 comprises 15 residues. Germline CDR1 SGHVS, CDR2 FQNEAQ. Trimming removed 1 base from V and 7 bases from J, with 16 bases in between. In DNA form, the CDR3 reads TGTGCCAGCAGCTTAGAGAGGGGCAGCCAAGGTGAAGCTTTCTTT. It is translated as CASSLERGSQGEAFF.

Note on this clonotype: This may come from a read error, since a much larger clone is one base off. V and J are TRBV2 and TRBJ2-5; perhaps TRBD2 as D (6 bases). CDR1 SNHLY and CDR2 FYNNEI come from the germline V gene. The CDR3 runs 15 residues. CDR3 nucleotide sequence: TGTGCCAGCAGTGACCGGACCTCTTGGGAGGAGACCCGGTACTTC. It is translated as CASSDRTSWEETRYF.

The gene calls are TRBV24-1 and TRBJ1-1; possibly TRBD1 for D (6 bases). This CDR3 has 15 residues. Deletions cut 3 bases from V and 3 bases from J, with 13 bases between. Germline CDR1 reads KGHDR; CDR2 reads SFDVKD. The chain's CDR3 is CATSDNRVLDTEAFF. The CDR3 DNA sequence: TGTGCCACCAGTGATAACAGGGTACTCGACACTGAAGCTTTCTTT.

The chain combines TRBV11-3 with TRBJ2-1; no firm D call. Germline V gene lookup returns CDR1 SGHNT and CDR2 YENEEA. This CDR3 comprises 16 residues. Trimming took off 5 bases at V and 0 bases at J, with 14 bases between the two ends. The CDR3 region is CASSLRQDNSYNEQFF. Here the CDR3 DNA reads TGTGCCAGCAGCCTCCGGCAGGATAACTCCTACAATGAGCAGTTCTTC.

The sample holds one count of this clonotype. V and J are TRBV6-4 and TRBJ1-1; D possibly corresponds to TRBD1 (5 bases). The CDR3 has 14 residues. CDR1 is MRHNA and CDR2 is SNTAGT in the germline V gene. With 6 bases removed from V and 4 bases from J, the gap between germline ends came to 15 bases. CDR3 sequence reads: CASSGSPGSTEAFF. Here the CDR3 DNA reads TGTGCCAGCAGCGGGTCCCCAGGGAGCACTGAAGCTTTCTTT.

On this clonotype itself: A much larger clone lies a single base off, so this may be a read error. The chain combines TRBV20-1 with TRBJ1-5, with no clear D. This CDR3 is built from 14 residues. The germline V gene has CDR1 DFQATT and CDR2 SNEGSKA (reference sequence). CDR3 DNA: TGCAGTACTAGAGATGGTAGTGACGGCGCGCCCCAGCATTTT. Protein product: CSTRDGSDGAPQHF.

The chain has TRBV6-5 and TRBJ1-1; D unresolved. Between the trimmed V and J ends, which lost 0 bases and 0 bases, there was a span of 8 bases. The germline CDR1 and CDR2 sequences are MNHEY and SVGAGI. This CDR3 spans 15 amino acids. The CDR3 reads CASSYSSAVNTEAFF. The DNA for the CDR3 is TGTGCCAGCAGTTACTCGTCGGCGGTGAACACTGAAGCTTTCTTT.

This clonotype was seen repeatedly, ten times or more. The J gene is TRBJ2-7, the V gene TRBV10-3, with D tentatively TRBD1 or TRBD2 (5 bases each). CDR3 length equals 16 residues. The germline CDR1 and CDR2 sequences are ENHRY and SYGVKD. V dropped 2 bases and J dropped 2 bases, with 16 bases sitting between them. The CDR3 DNA reads TGTGCCATCAGTGAGGTCCGGGACGAGGCCACCTACGAGCAGTACTTC. Protein: CAISEVRDEATYEQYF.

The chain combines TRBV23-1 with TRBJ2-5, with 10 bases lining up with TRBD2. TRBV23-1 is noted as an ORF with a role that remains uncertain. After removal of 6 bases from V and 1 base from J, the junction contained 20 bases not matched to a gene. The CDR3 contains 20 residues. CDR3 protein: CASSQKERGGYIMAQETQYF. The DNA of the CDR3 is TGCGCCAGCAGCCAGAAAGAGCGGGGGGGCTATATAATGGCCCAAGAGACCCAGTACTTC.

This clonotype has at least ten counts. CDR3 in DNA: TGTGCCAGCAGTCCCTCGACCCGAACCTACGAGCAGTACTTC. This sequence encodes CASSPSTRTYEQYF. The rearrangement uses TRBV12-3 or TRBV12-4 and TRBJ2-7, with D unresolved. The CDR3 runs to 14 residues. Trimming pared 5 bases from V and 2 bases from J, leaving 13 bases between.

This clonotype showed up many times. The chain joins TRBV20-1 to TRBJ1-2; D gene uncertain. Germline V gene sequence: CDR1 DFQATT, CDR2 SNEGSKA (reference sequence). V was shortened by 1 base and J by 5 bases, with 20 bases between the two germline ends. The CDR3 sequence is 16 residues long. CDR3: CSARGERVEMWYGYTF. The CDR3 nucleotides read TGCAGTGCTAGAGGAGAGAGGGTGGAAATGTGGTATGGCTACACCTTC.

The V call is TRBV27, the J call TRBJ1-2; D gene ambiguous. The CDR3 is 14 amino acids. Germline CDR1 MNHEY, CDR2 SMNVEV (reference sequence). V lost 5 bases and J lost 0, with 10 bases in between. DNA of the CDR3: TGTGCCAGCAGTACGAACGTAGCTAACTATGGCTACACCTTC. Its protein product is CASSTNVANYGYTF.

This clonotype appeared a few times. The chain has TRBV4-1 and TRBJ2-7; 8 bases agree with TRBD2. CDR1 MGHRA and CDR2 YSYEKL come from the germline V gene. V trimming: 4 bases; J trimming: 3 bases; junction bases outside the gene matches: 5. The CDR3 loop spans 14 amino acids. The CDR3 sequence: CASSPGGGLYEQYF. For the CDR3, the DNA is TGCGCCAGCAGCCCCGGGGGGGGGCTCTACGAGCAGTACTTC.

The CDR3 spells CSARTLPQGAGGYTF. CDR3 nucleotide sequence: TGCAGTGCTAGAACACTTCCGCAGGGGGCGGGAGGCTACACCTTC. The genes are TRBV20-1 and TRBJ1-2; 8 bases agree with TRBD1. V lost 2 bases to trimming and J lost 8 bases; unmatched junction nucleotides: 13. The germline CDR1 and CDR2 sequences are DFQATT and SNEGSKA (reference sequence). This CDR3 contains 15 residues.

The CDR3 loop is CASSPLTDPSQDYGYTF. In DNA form, the CDR3 reads TGTGCCAGCAGTCCTCTGACAGACCCCTCGCAAGACTATGGCTACACCTTC. The chain combines TRBV28 with TRBJ1-2; possibly TRBD1 for D (5 bases). The CDR3 runs to 17 residues. Germline values: CDR1 MDHEN, CDR2 SYDVKM. The germline V and J ends were trimmed by 5 bases and 3 bases, with 22 bases remaining between them.

The chain carries TRBV4-2 and TRBJ1-1; D is possibly TRBD1 (5 bases). This CDR3 comprises 16 residues. Germline V lookup: CDR1 LGHNA, CDR2 YNFKEQ. V lost 0 bases to trimming and J lost 0 bases, with 11 bases between them. The CDR3 DNA sequence: TGTGCCAGCAGCCAAGATGGGGGGACTATGAACACTGAAGCTTTCTTT. Its protein product is CASSQDGGTMNTEAFF.